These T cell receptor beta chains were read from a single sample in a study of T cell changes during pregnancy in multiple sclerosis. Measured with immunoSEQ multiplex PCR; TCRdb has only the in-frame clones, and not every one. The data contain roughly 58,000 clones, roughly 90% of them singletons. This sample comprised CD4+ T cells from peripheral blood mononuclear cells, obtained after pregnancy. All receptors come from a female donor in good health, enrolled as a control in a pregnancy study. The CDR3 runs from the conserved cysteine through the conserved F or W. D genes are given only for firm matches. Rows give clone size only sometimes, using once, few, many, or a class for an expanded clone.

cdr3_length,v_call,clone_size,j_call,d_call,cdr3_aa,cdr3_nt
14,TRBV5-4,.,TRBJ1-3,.,CASSPGTSGNTIYF,TGTGCCAGCAGCCCAGGGACTTCTGGAAACACCATATATTTT
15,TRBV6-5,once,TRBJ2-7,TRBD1,CASSYSGQGVYEQYF,TGTGCCAGCAGTTACTCGGGACAGGGGGTCTACGAGCAGTACTTC
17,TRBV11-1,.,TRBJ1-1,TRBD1,CASSLAPPGQGNTEAFF,TGTGCCAGCAGCTTAGCTCCCCCCGGACAGGGGAACACTGAAGCTTTCTTT
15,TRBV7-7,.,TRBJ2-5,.,CASSFSQGRGETQYF,TGTGCTAGCAGCTTCTCACAAGGTCGGGGGGAGACCCAGTACTTC
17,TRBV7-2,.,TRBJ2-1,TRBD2,CASSFRRTSGDGNEQFF,TGTGCCAGCAGCTTCCGAAGGACTAGCGGGGACGGCAATGAGCAGTTCTTC
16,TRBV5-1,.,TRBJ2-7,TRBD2,CASSPGRSGGGYEQYF,TGCGCCAGCAGCCCTGGACGTAGCGGGGGGGGGTACGAGCAGTACTTC
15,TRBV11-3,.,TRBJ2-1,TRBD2,CASSPAGGTYNEQFF,TGTGCCAGCAGCCCCGCGGGGGGAACCTACAATGAGCAGTTCTTC
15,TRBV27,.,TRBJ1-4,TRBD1,CASQENRGRGEKLFF,TGTGCCAGCCAAGAAAACAGGGGGCGGGGAGAAAAACTGTTTTTT
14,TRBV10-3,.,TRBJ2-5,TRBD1,CAINKGQGTETQYF,TGTGCCATCAACAAAGGACAGGGAACAGAGACCCAGTACTTC
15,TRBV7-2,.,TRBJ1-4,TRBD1,CASSGQGQDGEKLFF,TGTGCCAGCAGCGGGCAGGGACAGGATGGGGAAAAACTGTTTTTT
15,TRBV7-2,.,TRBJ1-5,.,CASSPGSNSNQPQHF,TGTGCCAGCAGCCCAGGAAGTAATAGCAATCAGCCCCAGCATTTT
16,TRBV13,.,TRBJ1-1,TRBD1,CASSRPGQGMNTEAFF,TGTGCCAGCAGCCGACCGGGACAGGGTATGAACACTGAAGCTTTCTTT
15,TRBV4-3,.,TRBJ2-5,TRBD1,CASSQGDRVQETQYF,TGCGCCAGCAGCCAAGGGGACAGGGTTCAAGAGACCCAGTACTTC
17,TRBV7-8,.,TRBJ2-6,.,CATYRGGGGAGANVLTF,TGTGCCACCTATAGAGGTGGGGGCGGCGCTGGGGCCAACGTCCTGACTTTC
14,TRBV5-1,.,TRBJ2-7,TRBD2,CASNSGGLGYEQYF,TGCGCCAGCAATAGCGGGGGGCTTGGCTACGAGCAGTACTTC
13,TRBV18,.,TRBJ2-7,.,CASSPPGSYEQYF,TGTGCCAGCTCACCTCCCGGGAGCTACGAGCAGTACTTC
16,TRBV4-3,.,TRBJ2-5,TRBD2,CASSQTGAGGQETQYF,TGCGCCAGCAGCCAAACGGGAGCGGGGGGACAAGAGACCCAGTACTTC
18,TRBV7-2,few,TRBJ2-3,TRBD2,CASSLTSGGGGSTDTQYF,TGTGCCAGCAGCCTCACTAGCGGGGGGGGCGGGAGCACAGATACGCAGTATTTT
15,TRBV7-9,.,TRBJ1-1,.,CASSLAAGRGTEAFF,TGTGCCAGCAGCTTAGCGGCAGGGCGGGGGACTGAAGCTTTCTTT
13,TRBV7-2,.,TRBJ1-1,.,CASSLDAGLGAFF,TGTGCCAGCAGCTTAGATGCGGGACTCGGAGCTTTCTTT
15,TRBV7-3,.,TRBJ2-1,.,CASSLFVRAGREQFF,TGTGCCAGCAGCTTATTCGTTCGGGCAGGGAGGGAGCAGTTCTTC
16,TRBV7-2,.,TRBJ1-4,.,CASSLAHFATNEKLFF,TGTGCCAGCAGCTTAGCTCACTTTGCAACTAATGAAAAACTGTTTTTT
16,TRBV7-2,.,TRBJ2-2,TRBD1,CASSTAQGAVTGELFF,TGTGCCAGCAGCACCGCCCAGGGGGCCGTCACCGGGGAGCTGTTTTTT
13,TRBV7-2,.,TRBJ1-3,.,CASSLAEGNTIYF,TGTGCCAGCAGCTTAGCGGAGGGGAACACCATATATTTT
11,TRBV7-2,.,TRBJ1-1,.,CASSQNTEAFF,TGTGCCAGCAGCCAGAACACTGAAGCTTTCTTT
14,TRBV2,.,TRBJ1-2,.,CASSPTPRGYGYTF,TGTGCCAGCTCTCCGACGCCGCGGGGCTATGGCTACACCTTC
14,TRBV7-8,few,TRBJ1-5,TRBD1,CASTATGVNQPQHF,TGTGCCAGCACCGCCACAGGGGTCAATCAGCCCCAGCATTTT
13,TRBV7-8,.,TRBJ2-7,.,CASSLVLWSEQYF,TGTGCCAGCAGCTTAGTGCTGTGGAGCGAGCAGTACTTC
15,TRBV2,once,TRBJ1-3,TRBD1,CASSEATTGSNTIYF,TGTGCCAGCAGTGAAGCGACGACAGGGAGTAACACCATATATTTT
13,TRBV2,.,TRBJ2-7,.,CASLALRTGEQYF,TGTGCCAGCCTTGCACTACGTACTGGGGAGCAGTACTTC
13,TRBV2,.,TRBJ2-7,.,CASMREGVNEQYF,TGTGCCAGCATGAGGGAGGGGGTGAACGAGCAGTACTTC
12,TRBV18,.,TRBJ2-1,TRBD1,CATRTGGYEQFF,TGTGCCACCCGGACAGGGGGCTATGAGCAGTTCTTC
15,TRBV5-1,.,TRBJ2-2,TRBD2,CASGGGASSGGELFF,TGCGCCAGCGGCGGGGGGGCGAGTAGCGGCGGGGAGCTGTTTTTT
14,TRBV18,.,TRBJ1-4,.,CASSPQRANEKLFF,TGTGCCAGCTCACCACAGAGAGCTAATGAAAAACTGTTTTTT
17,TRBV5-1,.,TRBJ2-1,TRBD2,CASSLAAGLAGGYEQFF,TGCGCCAGCAGCTTGGCCGCGGGACTAGCGGGGGGTTATGAGCAGTTCTTC
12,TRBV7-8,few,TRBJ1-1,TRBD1,CASSQGVKAAFF,TGTGCCAGCAGCCAGGGGGTGAAGGCGGCTTTCTTT
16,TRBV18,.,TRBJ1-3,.,CASSPQGRNSGNTIYF,TGTGCCAGCTCACCACAGGGGCGAAACTCTGGAAACACCATATATTTT
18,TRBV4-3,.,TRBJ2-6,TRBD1,CASSPTGASLSGANVLTF,TGCGCCAGCAGCCCCACAGGGGCTTCACTCTCTGGGGCCAACGTCCTGACTTTC
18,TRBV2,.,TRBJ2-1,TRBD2,CASSAWASGGSSYNEQFF,TGTGCCAGCAGTGCCTGGGCTAGCGGGGGGAGCTCCTACAATGAGCAGTTCTTC
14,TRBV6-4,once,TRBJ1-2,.,CASSPYSSNYGYTF,TGTGCCAGCAGTCCTTACTCTTCTAACTATGGCTACACCTTC
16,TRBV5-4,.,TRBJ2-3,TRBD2,CASSLEGLAGGGTQYF,TGTGCCAGCAGCTTGGAGGGTCTAGCGGGGGGCGGTACGCAGTATTTT
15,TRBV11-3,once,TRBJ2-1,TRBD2,CASSFGGGGYNEQFF,TGTGCCAGCAGCTTTGGTGGCGGGGGGTACAATGAGCAGTTCTTC
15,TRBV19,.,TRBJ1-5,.,CASSIARVGNQPQHF,TGTGCCAGTAGTATAGCCAGGGTCGGGAATCAGCCCCAGCATTTT
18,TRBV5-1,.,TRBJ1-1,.,CASSLDGGIRGFHTEAFF,TGCGCCAGCAGCTTGGATGGGGGAATCAGGGGATTCCACACTGAAGCTTTCTTT
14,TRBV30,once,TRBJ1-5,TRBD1,CAWSPQGLYQPQHF,TGTGCCTGGAGCCCACAGGGGCTATATCAGCCCCAGCATTTT
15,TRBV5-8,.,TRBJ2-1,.,CASSLDRSAYNEQFF,TGTGCCAGCAGCTTGGACAGGTCCGCCTACAATGAGCAGTTCTTC
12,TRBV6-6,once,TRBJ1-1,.,CATQEANTEAFF,TGTGCCACCCAGGAGGCGAACACTGAAGCTTTCTTT
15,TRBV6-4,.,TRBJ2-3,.,CASSDSFGRTDTQYF,TGTGCCAGCAGTGACTCTTTTGGGCGCACAGATACGCAGTATTTT
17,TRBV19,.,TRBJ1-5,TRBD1,CASARTGQAYSNQPQHF,TGTGCCAGTGCCCGGACAGGGCAAGCCTATAGCAATCAGCCCCAGCATTTT
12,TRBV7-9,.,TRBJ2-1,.,CASNTGLDEQFF,TGTGCCAGCAATACAGGGTTGGATGAGCAGTTCTTC
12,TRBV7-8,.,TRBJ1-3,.,CASSPRGNTIYF,TGTGCCAGCAGCCCGCGGGGAAACACCATATATTTT